This TCR beta chain is from a study of OX40 agonist ivuxolimab in advanced cancers. On this clone itself: What it recognizes is unknown.

Assay: immunoSEQ multiplex PCR; the TCRdb copy retains only in-frame clones and omits some. The top ten hold approximately 5.8% of the sample, which has about 47,000 clones, about 86% seen once. Study findings and constraints: Expanded peripheral T cell antigen specificity was not determined. On average, CD8+ T cells showed a greater number of expanded clones than CD4+. By week 6 at 0.1 to 3.0 mg/kg, blood CD4+ and CD8+ T cells had expanded clonally.

V was cut by 5 bases and J by 2 bases, with 11 bases left in between. CDR1 is SEHNR and CDR2 is FQNEAQ in the germline V gene (reference sequence). This CDR3 has 14 amino acids. This TCR came from an adult with an advanced solid tumor such as melanoma, head and neck, liver or kidney cancer. J is TRBJ2-3 and V is TRBV7-9, with D possibly being TRBD1 (5 bases). This sample comprised CD4+ or CD8+ T cells sorted from blood, obtained in a trial of the OX40 agonist ivuxolimab. The CDR3 sequence: CASSQDSPTDTQYF. The CDR3 DNA reads as TGTGCCAGCAGCCAAGACAGCCCCACAGATACGCAGTATTTT.